Sequencing of this T cell receptor beta chain was carried out in a study of T cells in Graves' hyperthyroidism and ophthalmopathy (dated by TCRdb to between 2018 and 2021). Concerning the study at large: Peripheral blood was collected at initial diagnosis, before any treatment. An independent validation cohort of under 20 hyperthyroidism patients and 17 patients who later progressed to ophthalmopathy tested prospective prediction of ophthalmopathy. After sampling, hyperthyroidism patients received methimazole starting at 30 mg daily, and ophthalmopathy patients received high-dose intravenous methylprednisolone. To identify distinguishing TCR V-J signatures, a discovery cohort of 100 or so patients was used, comprising 40 to 45 with Graves' ophthalmopathy and 57 with stable Graves' hyperthyroidism. The 95 to 100 discovery patients were randomly divided into training and test sets at a 7:3 ratio. The study also compared thyroid tissue and blood T-cell repertoires from about 6 Graves' hyperthyroidism patients. The paper reports TCR Vbeta CDR3 sequencing of over 130 peripheral blood samples: some 44 ophthalmopathy, roughly 74 hyperthyroidism and approximately 17 progressor patients. On the study overall, not on this receptor specifically: Ophthalmopathy was separated from stable hyperthyroidism by a 13 V-J signature model, with over 85% sensitivity and roughly 81% specificity obtained in cross-validation and 80%/75% obtained in testing. Blood samples also contained most of the expanded thyroid clonotypes (frequency above 0.001), which suggests that blood repertoires may reflect thyroid immune responses. In validation, the model predicted progression to ophthalmopathy with approximately 71% sensitivity and approximately 72% specificity, a median of around six months before onset. No statistical method was used to set the sample size in advance, and investigators knew the group allocation.

In regard to this clonotype: Its target antigen remains unknown. Per-nucleotide qualities are absent, and no much larger clonotype sits a single base away.

The TCR beta CDR3 regions were amplified from the RNA transcripts. The first round of RT-PCR for the TCR CDR3 was performed with the HTBI primer set and the Qiagen OneStep RT-PCR kit. Libraries were constructed in a second round of multiplex PCR, after which size selection and purification were performed. The libraries were sequenced on an Illumina HiSeq2000 using paired-end 100 bp reads. The original methods were these. SOAPnuke was used to process the raw data, throwing out any read that contained adapters or uncalled bases, had a mean Phred below 15, or lacked an exact constant-primer or identifier match. COPE v1.2.5 was used to merge the high-quality paired reads, and each unique nucleotide sequence was defined as a clonotype. MiTCR v1.1 was used to align clonotypes to the IMGT TRBV, TRBD and TRBJ reference segments. The analysis included only V-J combinations with a frequency above 0.0001, which together covered around 99% of the repertoires. The TCS score was defined as the ratio of F50 (clonal expansion) to E x V (chaos), calculated using BLOSUM62-based TCRdist between CDR3 peptides within each V-J. Welch's t-statistics and random forest reduced 500 to 550 V-J features to some 14, which were used in a naive Bayes classifier (R e1071). TCRdb cleaned the public reads at Q25 with fastp, built clones with MiXCR and kept in-frame beta chains. A single entry per CDR3 protein holds the most common genes and DNA from its merged rows. For this entry, the V and J calls and clone size follow TCRdb and not the study's own pipeline. The sample includes 300,000 to 350,000 distinct CDR3 sequences, with 18% observed a single time. The ten largest clones take up roughly 16% of the sample.

Ophthalmopathy patients had moderately to severely active disease, with a Clinical Activity Score of 3 or more, a NOSPECS grade of 4 or more, and a disease duration of less than 3 months. Exclusion was applied to patients with uncontrolled infections, other autoimmune diseases, pregnancy or lactation. Diagnoses relied on clinical symptoms, serum thyroxine and TRAb, thyroid ultrasound and orbital computed tomography. PBMCs were isolated from about 10 ml of fresh peripheral blood by Ficoll-Paque density gradient centrifugation. Trizol reagent was used to extract total RNA, and RNA quality was then checked on an Agilent 2100 Bioanalyzer. The receptor was derived from a woman aged 40 to 55 with Graves' ophthalmopathy. Sequencing was carried out using blood.

The nucleotides read TGCAGTGCTAGTTTCAGGGCTAGGTCCCAGTACTTC. It is translated as CSASFRARSQYF. The sequence joins TRBV20-1 to TRBJ2-5, with TRBD1 as a weak D call on 5 bases. V drops 3 bases and J drops 9 bases, leaving 14 bases in between. Reading from cysteine to phenylalanine, the CDR3 counts 12 amino acids. The entry retains the CDR3 DNA only, 36 bases that are in frame from base 1. CDR1 and CDR2 are drawn from the germline V gene (reference sequence): DFQATT, SNEGSKA.